This T cell receptor (beta chain) was profiled in a study of shared clonotypes between healthy human individuals. Overall study: For every donor, three CD4 naive, three CD4 memory, two CD8 naive and one CD8 memory plates were used. Study-level results: Rarefaction demonstrated incomplete sorted-subset sequencing despite large depth.

As regards this clone: The antigen is not known.

Germline CDR1 is LNHDA and CDR2 is SQIVND (reference sequence). The CDR3 totals 16 residues. The V and J ends lost 4 bases and 1 base, in that order; junction bases with no gene match: 3. At deep level, the assay was performed. Once extracted for a subset, genomic DNA was divided evenly among several immunoSEQ plates. Here immunoSEQ multiplex PCR was the method, and the copy in TCRdb shows in-frame clones only, minus some. The sample includes just over 2,000,000 clones, 85% to 95% seen only once; the top ten take 0.1% to 0.15%. Source material: naive CD4+ T cells sorted from blood. Subset here: CD45RA+ positively selected. The sequence was collected from a man aged 18-30 years in good health. The chain links TRBV19 to TRBJ2-7; 14 bases fit TRBD2. The CDR3 reads CASSTRLAGGSYEQYF. The CDR3 DNA is TGTGCCAGTAGTACAAGACTAGCGGGGGGGTCCTACGAGCAGTACTTC.